A single sample gave rise to the 8 T cell receptor beta chains below, sequenced in a study of blood T cell repertoires in COVID-19. Here immunoSEQ multiplex PCR was the method, and the copy in TCRdb shows in-frame clones only, minus some. The sample has about 250,000 clones, approximately 85% seen once. The sample was PBMCs or T cells enriched from blood (not recorded which). The receptors derive from a woman in her forties or fifties with acute COVID-19.

The chain couples TRBV5-6 to TRBJ1-2; unclear D gene. Germline values: CDR1 SGHDT, CDR2 YYEEEE. Trimming removed 5 bases at V and 7 bases at J, with 15 bases between. This CDR3 has 13 amino acids. In nucleotides, the CDR3 is TGTGCCAGCAGTCTGTATACCTCCGGTGGCTACACCTTC. It translates to CASSLYTSGGYTF. Together with reference TRBV5-6 and TRBJ1-2, the CDR3 gives the full variable domain: DAGVTQSPTHLIKTRGQQVTLRCSPKSGHDTVSWYQQALGQGPQFIFQYYEEEERQRGNFPDRFSGHQFPNYSSELNVNALLLGDSALYLCASSLYTSGGYTFGSGTRLTVV.

The chain employs TRBV29-1 and TRBJ2-5; D is unclear. CDR1 is SQVTM and CDR2 is ANQGSEA in the germline V gene. The CDR3 sequence is 12 residues long. Trimming stripped 4 bases from V and 3 bases from J, with 9 bases between. CDR3 DNA: TGCAGCGTTGGGCCAGTCAAAGAGACCCAGTACTTC. Its protein product is CSVGPVKETQYF.

This sequence joins TRBV2 and TRBJ1-5, with 8 bases matching TRBD1. CDR1 and CDR2 from the germline V gene are SNHLY and FYNNEI. The CDR3 contains 14 residues. Trimming took 6 bases from V and 2 from J; bases not matched to a gene: 3. The CDR3 DNA reads as TGTGCCAGCAGCGGACAGGGAGGCAATCAGCCCCAGCATTTT. Translation: CASSGQGGNQPQHF.

This chain connects TRBV6-2 or TRBV6-3 to TRBJ1-5; 7 bases are a match to TRBD1. V shed 2 bases and J 6 bases; nucleotides not matched to a gene: 10. Germline V gene lookup returns CDR1 MNHEY and CDR2 SVGEGT. CDR3 length: 16 residues. The CDR3 reads CASSYTQGRIGQPQHF. CDR3 in DNA: TGTGCCAGCAGTTACACACAGGGGAGAATCGGTCAGCCCCAGCATTTT.

This clone was observed once. The chain has TRBV19 and TRBJ1-3, with a tentative D call TRBD1 (5 bases). CDR3 length: 18 residues. Germline V lookup: CDR1 LNHDA, CDR2 SQIVND (reference sequence). V was pared by 4 bases and J by 0 bases, with 19 bases between. The CDR3 DNA sequence: TGTGCCAGTAGTACCCAGGGTTTGCCTCCGAGCTCTGGAAACACCATATATTTT. It is translated as CASSTQGLPPSSGNTIYF. Together with reference TRBV19 and TRBJ1-3, the CDR3 gives the full variable domain: DGGITQSPKYLFRKEGQNVTLSCEQNLNHDAMYWYRQDPGQGLRLIYYSQIVNDFQKGDIAEGYSVSREKKESFPLTVTSAQKNPTAFYLCASSTQGLPPSSGNTIYFGEGSWLTVV.

The gene calls are TRBV3-1 (or the pseudogene TRBV3-2) and TRBJ2-7; TRBD2 might be the D (6 bases). Germline lookup yields CDR1 LGHDT and CDR2 YNNKEL (reference sequence). The CDR3 extends over 16 amino acids. V lost 1 base and J 4 bases, leaving 17 bases between the germline ends. CDR3 sequence (DNA): TGTGCCAGCAGCCAAGCTTCTCGGAGGGGAATATACGAGCAGTACTTC. This sequence encodes CASSQASRRGIYEQYF.

J is TRBJ2-1 and V is TRBV4-2; the D is unclear. The CDR3 has 15 amino acids. The germline CDR1 and CDR2 sequences are LGHNA and YNFKEQ. With 0 bases removed from V and 2 bases from J, the gap between germline ends came to 8 bases. CDR3 DNA sequence: TGTGCCAGCAGCCAAGAGGCAATCCCCTACAATGAGCAGTTCTTC. Translating it yields CASSQEAIPYNEQFF.

CDR3 residues: CASRIPTRTGMNTEAFF. The CDR3 DNA follows: TGCGCCAGCAGAATCCCAACTCGGACAGGGATGAACACTGAAGCTTTCTTT. J is TRBJ1-1 and V is TRBV5-1; 8 nucleotides line up with TRBD1. There are 17 residues in the CDR3. The germline CDR1 and CDR2 sequences are SGHRS and YFSETQ. The ends lost 5 bases at V and 0 bases at J; junction bases unmatched: 12.